This TCR beta chain was recovered during a study of shared clonotypes between healthy human individuals. About the study: The people who gave samples were a couple of women and a few men aged 18 to 49. The study, taken as a whole, reports: Donor clonotype sharing was expected to depend on sequencing depth.

In regard to this clone: Its antigen is unidentified.

Unsorted PBMC DNA was run through sequencing on ten immunoSEQ deep assay plates. Some clones are missing from TCRdb's copy, which holds only in-frame ones; the method was immunoSEQ multiplex PCR. The repertoire holds around 480,000 clones, with 60% to 80% as singletons. The TCR originated in a woman aged 40 to 55 in good health. Some clones in this sample may be carry-over from other donors' samples. Sample: PBMCs.

CDR3 residues: CASSPPGDEQYF. The CDR3 DNA follows: TGTGCCAGCAGTCCGCCGGGGGACGAGCAGTACTTC. The chain is built from TRBV28 and TRBJ2-7; D is perhaps TRBD2 (6 bases). The CDR3 is 12 residues long. V lost 5 bases, J lost 5 bases, and 10 bases lay in between. The germline gives CDR1 MDHEN, CDR2 SYDVKM. Complete variable domain (other parts from reference TRBV28 and TRBJ2-7): DVKVTQSSRYLVKRTGEKVFLECVQDMDHENMFWYRQDPGLGLRLIYFSYDVKMKEKGDIPEGYSVSREKKERFSLILESASTNQTSMYLCASSPPGDEQYFGPGTRLTVT.